These 3 T cell receptor beta chains were all obtained from the same sample, sequenced in a study of shared clonotypes between healthy human individuals. Only CD45RO-negative cells positively selected for CCR7 counted as naive CD8 cells, so terminally differentiated effector memory CD45RA+ cells were excluded. Only in-frame clones appear in the TCRdb table, and some are missing; sequencing was by immunoSEQ multiplex PCR. The sample carries about 2 million clones, approximately 94% recorded once. The sequencing input was naive CD8+ T cells sorted from blood. The source of these receptors is a man between 18 and 35 years old in good health.

A word on this clone: This same CDR3 is encoded by further DNA sequences in the sample. V is TRBV25-1 and J is TRBJ2-5; D not certain. Trimming took 4 bases from V and 5 from J, leaving 5 bases between them. CDR1 MGHDK and CDR2 SYGVNS come from the germline V gene. The CDR3 extends over 11 amino acids. The CDR3 DNA sequence: TGTGCCAGCAGTGGTCTGGAGACCCAGTACTTC. This encodes CASSGLETQYF.

The rearrangement links TRBV15 to TRBJ1-6; D may be TRBD1 (6 bases). The ends were cut back, 4 bases at V and 9 bases at J, with 7 bases in the middle. The CDR3 extends over 12 amino acids. The germline gives CDR1 LNHNV, CDR2 YYDKDF (reference sequence). The CDR3 spells CATSTGASPLHF. CDR3 sequence (DNA): TGTGCCACCAGCACAGGGGCTTCACCCCTCCACTTT. The whole variable domain, remainder taken from reference TRBV15 and TRBJ1-6, is DAMVIQNPRYQVTQFGKPVTLSCSQTLNHNVMYWYQQKSSQAPKLLFHYYDKDFNNEADTPDNFQSRRPNTSFCFLDIRSPGLGDTAMYLCATSTGASPLHFGNGTRLTVT.

This rearrangement joins TRBV7-6 to TRBJ2-2; no reliable D call. V shed 4 bases and J shed 1 base, with 7 bases lying between them. The CDR3 totals 14 residues. CDR1 and CDR2 (germline): SGHVS, FNYEAQ. CDR3: CASSSSGNTGELFF. The DNA for the CDR3 is TGTGCCAGCAGCTCTTCGGGGAACACCGGGGAGCTGTTTTTT.